This T cell receptor (beta chain) is from a study of cytomegalovirus exposure and HLA in healthy donors. Study-level findings and limits: Both high specificity and high sensitivity reportedly marked the classifier's diagnosis of cytomegalovirus status.

Germline V gene lookup returns CDR1 SGDLS and CDR2 YYNGEE. V gave up 3 bases and J gave up 7 bases, with 16 bases separating them. This CDR3 is built from 14 residues. This clone was observed a few times. The antigen remains unidentified. The PCR had 60 Vbeta and 13 Jbeta primers. Libraries were prepared by immunoSEQ multiplex PCR; TCRdb keeps only in-frame clonotypes and omits some of them. The sample lists some 120,000 clones; more than 9% were seen once. The sequence came from a woman aged 18 to 35 in good health and CMV-seropositive. This sequence joins TRBV9 and TRBJ1-1; the D gene is possibly TRBD1 (6 bases). The sample taken for sequencing was PBMCs. The CDR3 region has the DNA TGTGCCAGCAGCGAAGAACTACAGGGATATGAAGCTTTCTTT. Translated, it gives CASSEELQGYEAFF.